The 32 T cell receptor beta chains given below trace back to one sample, sequenced in a study of radiation and T cells in renal cell carcinoma. Libraries were prepared by immunoSEQ multiplex PCR; TCRdb keeps only in-frame clonotypes and omits some of them. The sample shows 90,000 to 100,000 clones, 80% to 90% of them seen only once. Time point given: baseline pretreatment blood. Described treatment: 15 Gy SBRT to primary tumor, nephrectomy 4 weeks later. The sequences come from blood, collected from a patient whose treatment included radiotherapy and nephrectomy. All receptors come from a man aged 45-65 years with renal cell carcinoma.

The chain uses TRBV25-1 and TRBJ2-2, with D unclear. V was pared by 2 bases and J by 7 bases, with 11 bases between. Germline loops: CDR1 MGHDK, CDR2 SYGVNS. This CDR3 is built from 14 residues. The CDR3 nucleotides are TGTGCCAGCAGTGAAGACTTCTATGGCGGGGAGCTGTTTTTT. Amino acid sequence: CASSEDFYGGELFF.

CDR3 in DNA: TGTGCCAGTAGTATCGGAGCAGGGGCCTCTGGAACCCAGTACTTC. Translation gives CASSIGAGASGTQYF. The V and J genes are TRBV19 and TRBJ2-5, with a tentative D call TRBD1 (6 bases). Germline CDR1 LNHDA, CDR2 SQIVND (reference sequence). The CDR3 length is 15 residues. With 3 bases removed from V and 8 bases from J, the gap between germline ends came to 19 bases.

The chain joins TRBV7-9 to TRBJ2-3; 7 bases are shared with TRBD2. Germline V gives CDR1 SEHNR, CDR2 FQNEAQ (reference sequence). There are 15 residues in the CDR3. The V segment lost 5 bases and the J segment 0 bases; nucleotides outside the gene matches: 5. The CDR3 nucleotides read TGTGCCAGCAGCCCTGGGACTACAAGCACAGATACGCAGTATTTT. Its translation is CASSPGTTSTDTQYF.

J is TRBJ1-4 and V is TRBV5-1, with no clear D. Looked up from germline, CDR1 is SGHRS and CDR2 is YFSETQ. The V end was cut by 4 bases, the J end by 0 bases, with 4 bases between. The CDR3 extends over 13 amino acids. The CDR3 nucleotides are TGCGCCAGCAGCAGAACAACTAATGAAAAACTGTTTTTT. Translating it yields CASSRTTNEKLFF.

The rearrangement joins TRBV27 to TRBJ2-7; D gene unclear. The V and J ends lost 6 bases and 2 bases respectively, with 14 bases between them. This CDR3 has 14 residues. Germline loops: CDR1 MNHEY, CDR2 SMNVEV (reference sequence). The CDR3 protein is CASSQAGPTYEQYF. CDR3 coding DNA: TGTGCCAGCAGCCAGGCCGGGCCGACCTACGAGCAGTACTTC.

This sequence joins TRBV5-1 and TRBJ1-1, with 10 nucleotides matching TRBD1. CDR1 is SGHRS, CDR2 YFSETQ, per germline. The CDR3 length is 15 residues. Unmatched junction bases numbered 7, after V lost 3 bases and J lost 5 bases. The CDR3 spells CASSSGQGVTTEAFF. In nucleotides, the CDR3 is TGCGCCAGCAGCTCAGGACAGGGGGTAACAACTGAAGCTTTCTTT.

The chain has TRBV5-1 and TRBJ2-2; weak D call: TRBD1 (5 bases). The V gene's germline CDR1 is SGHRS and CDR2 YFSETQ. The CDR3 covers 16 residues. Between the trimmed V and J ends, which lost 0 bases and 0 bases, there was a span of 9 bases. Here the CDR3 DNA reads TGCGCCAGCAGCTTGGCGACACAGGCGAACACCGGGGAGCTGTTTTTT. Its protein is CASSLATQANTGELFF.

V gene TRBV19 combines with J gene TRBJ1-5; 9 positions match TRBD1. V gave up 2 bases and J gave up 2 bases; unmatched junction bases: 7. In germline, CDR1 is LNHDA, CDR2 SQIVND (reference sequence). The CDR3 is 17 amino acids. Here the CDR3 DNA reads TGTGCCAGTAGTATAAAGGACAGGGGTCGGGGCAATCAGCCCCAGCATTTT. It encodes CASSIKDRGRGNQPQHF.

The rearrangement links TRBV6-5 to TRBJ1-1, with 7 nucleotides matching TRBD1. Losses at the gene ends were 2 bases for V and 6 bases for J; bases not matched to a gene: 9. The CDR3 has 15 residues. CDR1 MNHEY and CDR2 SVGAGI come from the germline V gene. CDR3 coding DNA: TGTGCCAGCAGTTACCATCTCCCGGACAGGTCTGAAGCTTTCTTT. This encodes CASSYHLPDRSEAFF.

This clone was picked up one time. The V and J genes are TRBV4-3 and TRBJ2-5; 13 bases agree with TRBD2. The CDR3 loop spans 16 amino acids. V lost 4 bases, J lost 5 bases, and 7 bases stayed unmatched. Germline lookup yields CDR1 LGHNA and CDR2 YSLEER. In DNA, the CDR3 is TGCGCCAGCAGCCCCAGACTAGCGGGGGGCGCCGAGACCCAGTACTTC. This translates into CASSPRLAGGAETQYF.

This chain joins TRBV28 and TRBJ1-5; no firm D call. V was clipped by 3 bases and J by 3 bases, with 9 bases between them. This CDR3 is built from 14 residues. Germline CDR1 MDHEN, CDR2 SYDVKM. In DNA form, the CDR3 reads TGTGCCAGCAGTTTCGGCGCAGCCAATCAGCCCCAGCATTTT. Residues: CASSFGAANQPQHF.

The CDR3 spells CASRGGTSGLYEQYF. The CDR3 region has the DNA TGCGCCAGCAGGGGGGGGACTAGCGGGCTCTACGAGCAGTACTTC. The chain couples TRBV5-1 to TRBJ2-7; 12 bases line up with TRBD2. Germline loops: CDR1 SGHRS, CDR2 YFSETQ. The CDR3 is 15 residues long. Trimming took 5 bases from V and 3 from J; bases not matched to a gene: 6.

The chain employs TRBV5-1 and TRBJ1-2, with 7 bases lining up with TRBD1. There are 15 residues in the CDR3. Germline CDR1 SGHRS, CDR2 YFSETQ. After removal of 0 bases from V and 3 bases from J, the junction contained 5 bases not matched to a gene. The CDR3 coding sequence is TGCGCCAGCAGCTTGGGACACAGGGGCGACTATGGCTACACCTTC. Translated, it gives CASSLGHRGDYGYTF. Drawing the rest from reference TRBV5-1 and TRBJ1-2, the complete variable domain is KAGVTQTPRYLIKTRGQQVTLSCSPISGHRSVSWYQQTPGQGLQFLFEYFSETQRNKGNFPGRFSGRQFSNSRSEMNVSTLELGDSALYLCASSLGHRGDYGYTFGSGTRLTVV.

The J gene is TRBJ1-1, the V gene TRBV7-2; D is perhaps TRBD1 (6 bases). V was clipped by 5 bases and J by 13 bases, with 14 bases between them. The CDR3 sequence is 11 residues long. The germline gives CDR1 SGHTA, CDR2 FQGNSA. The CDR3 sequence is CASSPQGIVFF. The CDR3 DNA is TGTGCCAGCAGCCCGCAGGGGATCGTTTTCTTT. Supplemented by reference TRBV7-2 and TRBJ1-1, the full variable domain reads GAGVSQSPSNKVTEKGKDVELRCDPISGHTALYWYRQSLGQGLEFLIYFQGNSAPDKSGLPSDRFSAERTGGSVSTLTIQRTQQEDSAVYLCASSPQGIVFFGQGTRLTVV.

Note on this clone: One junction end does not reproduce the germline sequence, and a read error may be involved. This sample also contains other DNA sequences that code for the same CDR3. The rearrangement uses TRBV30 and TRBJ1-1; D remains ambiguous. CDR3 length equals 14 residues. The germline V gene has CDR1 GTSNPN and CDR2 SVGIG (reference sequence). This chain's CDR3 is CAWSVLPMNTEAFF. The CDR3 DNA is TGTGCCTGGAGTGTATTGCCCATGAACACCGAAGCTTTCTTT.

The chain couples TRBV9 to TRBJ2-1, with 13 bases fitting TRBD2. Germline V lookup: CDR1 SGDLS, CDR2 YYNGEE. The CDR3 loop spans 16 amino acids. V lost 0 bases to trimming and J lost 9 bases; unmatched junction nucleotides: 6. CDR3 sequence (DNA): TGTGCCAGCAGCGTAGCCGGACTAGCGGGAGTCAGTGAGCAGTTCTTC. The encoded protein is CASSVAGLAGVSEQFF.

This rearrangement joins TRBV4-1 to TRBJ2-3; tentatively, D is TRBD2 (6 bases). The CDR3 has 16 amino acids. The germline CDR1 and CDR2 sequences are MGHRA and YSYEKL. The V end lost 4 bases, the J end lost 0 bases, and 14 bases lay between the germline ends. CDR3 in DNA: TGCGCCAGCAGCCCCGGAGTAGCGGCTAGCACAGATACGCAGTATTTT. Translated: CASSPGVAASTDTQYF.

The genes are TRBV30 and TRBJ2-5; no clear D. Matching the DNA end better, TRBJ2-7 makes the J call doubtful. Germline lookup yields CDR1 GTSNPN and CDR2 SVGIG (reference sequence). This CDR3 is 11 amino acids long. The CDR3 is CAWSASYEQYF. In DNA, the CDR3 is TGTGCCTGGAGCGCTTCCTACGAGCAGTACTTC.

This rearrangement joins TRBV28 to TRBJ2-7, with 9 bases that match TRBD1. CDR3 length: 15 amino acids. Germline trimming cut 3 bases from V and 2 bases from J; bases unmatched to any gene: 5. Per germline, CDR1 MDHEN and CDR2 SYDVKM. CDR3 nucleotides: TGTGCCAGCAGTTTTCCGGACAGGGGAACCTACGAGCAGTACTTC. Translating it yields CASSFPDRGTYEQYF.

This clone was recorded only once. The chain combines TRBV6-1 with TRBJ2-2; 15 bases are a match to TRBD2. This CDR3 contains 17 residues. J lost 4 bases, V lost 4 bases, and 4 bases had no gene match. Germline V CDR1 and CDR2: MNHNS, SASEGT. CDR3 nucleotide sequence: TGTGCCAGCAGTGGGACTAGCGGGGGGGCCGCCACCGGGGAGCTGTTTTTT. This gives the protein CASSGTSGGAATGELFF.

CDR3 protein: CASSVRPVNTEAFF. CDR3 bases: TGTGCCAGCAGCGTCCGTCCAGTGAACACTGAAGCTTTCTTT. The V and J genes are TRBV11-2 and TRBJ1-1; no reliable D call. Germline V gene sequence: CDR1 SGHAT, CDR2 FQNNGV. The CDR3 consists of 14 residues. V was shortened by 5 bases and J by 0 bases, with 10 bases between the two germline ends.

This clone has just one count. The V call is TRBV25-1, the J call TRBJ1-2, with D perhaps TRBD1 (6 bases). Germline CDR1 MGHDK, CDR2 SYGVNS. Trimming stripped 5 bases from V and 2 bases from J, with 9 bases between. The length of the CDR3 is 13 residues. The DNA for the CDR3 is TGTGCCAGCAGTCAGGGGTGGAACTATGGCTACACCTTC. As protein: CASSQGWNYGYTF.

The J gene is TRBJ2-3, the V gene TRBV5-5, with 12 bases lining up with TRBD2. The V and J ends lost 3 bases and 4 bases, in that order; junction bases with no gene match: 6. The length of the CDR3 is 16 residues. CDR1 is SGHKS and CDR2 is YYEKEE in the germline V gene (reference sequence). The CDR3 coding sequence is TGTGCCAGCAGCTCCGAGACTAGCGGGAGCCCAGATACGCAGTATTTT. Encoded protein: CASSSETSGSPDTQYF.

A single count supports this clone. This chain connects TRBV7-9 to TRBJ1-2; D is ambiguous. V was cut by 1 base and J by 3 bases, with 9 bases left in between. The CDR3 extends over 14 amino acids. CDR1 is SEHNR and CDR2 is FQNEAQ in the germline V gene (reference sequence). CDR3: CASSLEWDDYGYTF. The CDR3 DNA follows: TGTGCCAGCAGCTTAGAGTGGGATGACTATGGCTACACCTTC.

This chain links TRBV5-1 with TRBJ2-2; D is unclear. Between the trimmed V and J ends, which lost 4 bases and 6 bases, there was a span of 10 bases. CDR3 length: 13 amino acids. CDR1 SGHRS and CDR2 YFSETQ come from the germline V gene. The CDR3 nucleotides are TGCGCCAGCAGCCCCCTTTTGGCCGGGGAGCTGTTTTTT. It specifies CASSPLLAGELFF.

The chain is built from TRBV7-9 and TRBJ2-1; 10 bases map to TRBD1. The trim removed 2 bases at V and 9 bases at J, leaving 4 bases unmatched. The CDR3 extends over 14 amino acids. Per the germline V gene, CDR1 is SEHNR and CDR2 is FQNEAQ (reference sequence). The CDR3 coding sequence is TGTGCCAGCAGCTTAAGGGGACAGGGGTTTGAGCAGTTCTTC. This sequence encodes CASSLRGQGFEQFF.

The genes are TRBV5-1 and TRBJ1-2, with D possibly being TRBD1 (6 bases). This CDR3 contains 13 residues. The germline V gene has CDR1 SGHRS and CDR2 YFSETQ. V gave up 4 bases and J gave up 2 bases, with 9 bases separating them. CDR3 nucleotide sequence: TGCGCCAGCAGCGCGGACAGAAACTATGGCTACACCTTC. Its protein product is CASSADRNYGYTF.

The rearrangement links TRBV10-3 to TRBJ2-2; 7 bases are shared with TRBD1. From germline, CDR1 is ENHRY and CDR2 SYGVKD. The CDR3 spans 15 residues. The trim removed 5 bases at V and 3 bases at J, leaving 6 bases unmatched. CDR3 in amino acids: CAISRTGADTGELFF. The CDR3 region has the DNA TGTGCCATCAGTCGCACAGGGGCGGACACCGGGGAGCTGTTTTTT.

The genes are TRBV7-9 and TRBJ1-2, with D possibly TRBD1 on 5 matching bases. Germline V gene data show CDR1 as SEHNR and CDR2 as FQNEAQ (reference sequence). Trimming cost V 5 bases and J 7 bases, with 17 bases left between them. The CDR3 consists of 14 residues. CDR3 bases: TGTGCCAGCAGCCTAAATCAACGGACAACTGGCTACACCTTC. Translating it yields CASSLNQRTTGYTF.

This clone was observed a few times. The chain combines TRBV2 with TRBJ1-6; 8 bases are a match to TRBD1. This CDR3 comprises 15 residues. The J segment lost 8 bases and the V segment lost 5 bases, leaving 8 bases of the junction unmatched. CDR1 and CDR2 from the germline V gene are SNHLY and FYNNEI. The CDR3 DNA sequence: TGTGCCAGCAGTTTCTACCAGGGGGCAGATTCACCCCTCCACTTT. It yields the protein CASSFYQGADSPLHF.

The chain combines TRBV27 with TRBJ2-5, with D tentatively TRBD2 (6 bases). The CDR3 totals 15 residues. Germline V CDR1 and CDR2: MNHEY, SMNVEV (reference sequence). V dropped 3 bases and J dropped 2 bases, with 13 bases sitting between them. CDR3 bases: TGTGCCAGCAGTTTTGGGGGAGGCAGACAAGAGACCCAGTACTTC. Its translation is CASSFGGGRQETQYF.

The chain is built from TRBV5-1 and TRBJ2-1; D may be TRBD1 (5 bases). Trimming left V 2 bases short and J 8 bases short, with 17 bases between. CDR3 length: 15 residues. Per the germline V gene, CDR1 is SGHRS and CDR2 is YFSETQ. In nucleotides, the CDR3 is TGCGCCAGCAGCTTACTCAGTTTGGGGCCGGATGAGCAGTTCTTC. Amino acid sequence: CASSLLSLGPDEQFF.